Below, 2 T cell receptor beta chains from the same sample are listed, as sequenced in a study of control samples from healthy donors and cancer patients. Sequenced by immunoSEQ multiplex PCR; TCRdb stores in-frame clones only, minus some. Of around 170,000 clones listed, 90% to 95% are singletons. Source material: blood. These receptors originate from a man aged 25-40 years in good health.

The rearrangement links TRBV15 to TRBJ2-7; 9 bases align to TRBD1. Losses at the gene ends were 1 base for V and 5 bases for J; bases not matched to a gene: 3. This CDR3 has 14 residues. Looked up from germline, CDR1 is LNHNV and CDR2 is YYDKDF (reference sequence). The CDR3: CATSRGTGANEQYF. The CDR3 nucleotides are TGTGCCACCAGCAGAGGGACAGGGGCGAACGAGCAGTACTTC. Variable domain in full (rest from reference TRBV15 and TRBJ2-7): DAMVIQNPRYQVTQFGKPVTLSCSQTLNHNVMYWYQQKSSQAPKLLFHYYDKDFNNEADTPDNFQSRRPNTSFCFLDIRSPGLGDTAMYLCATSRGTGANEQYFGPGTRLTVT.

The V and J genes are TRBV5-4 and TRBJ2-7; TRBD1 aligns across 8 bases. Looked up from germline, CDR1 is SGHNT and CDR2 is YYREEE (reference sequence). This CDR3 is built from 15 residues. The J segment lost 4 bases and the V segment lost 4 bases, leaving 10 bases of the junction unmatched. The CDR3 DNA reads TGTGCCAGCAGCCGCGGACAGGGTCGGGGATACGAGCAGTACTTC. Its protein product is CASSRGQGRGYEQYF.